This passage covers 31 T cell receptor beta chains from one sample sequenced in a study of T cell responses to AZD1222 COVID-19 vaccine. The assay was immunoSEQ multiplex PCR, and TCRdb's table has in-frame clones only and misses some. Of about 120,000 clones listed, 91% are singletons. The sequences come from peripheral blood, collected on day 0 of AZD1222 vaccination. These receptors were obtained from an adult in good health.

The V call is TRBV6-5, the J call TRBJ2-3; no firm D call. V dropped 0 bases and J dropped 3 bases, with 10 bases sitting between them. CDR1 is MNHEY, CDR2 SVGAGI, per germline. The length of the CDR3 is 15 residues. The CDR3 here is CASSYSGKSTDTQYF. The CDR3 bases are TGTGCCAGCAGTTACTCAGGGAAGTCAACAGATACGCAGTATTTT.

The chain is built from TRBV30 and TRBJ1-1; D ambiguous. Looked up from germline, CDR1 is GTSNPN and CDR2 is SVGIG (reference sequence). There are 13 residues in the CDR3. V was trimmed by 5 bases and J by 1 base, leaving 11 bases between them. CDR3 in amino acids: CAWADKWNTEAFF. Written as DNA, the CDR3 is TGTGCCTGGGCTGACAAATGGAACACTGAAGCTTTCTTT.

V is TRBV30 and J is TRBJ2-3; 9 nucleotides agree with TRBD2. V lost 0 bases to trimming and J lost 7 bases; unmatched junction nucleotides: 11. This CDR3 is 16 amino acids long. Germline V CDR1 and CDR2: GTSNPN, SVGIG (reference sequence). CDR3 residues: CAWSVRGLAGINTQYF. Written as DNA, the CDR3 is TGTGCCTGGAGTGTACGGGGGCTAGCGGGGATTAATACGCAGTATTTT. Full variable domain (missing parts from reference TRBV30 and TRBJ2-3): SQTIHQWPATLVQPVGSPLSLECTVEGTSNPNLYWYRQAAGRGLQLLFYSVGIGQISSEVPQNLSASRPQDRQFILSSKKLLLSDSGFYLCAWSVRGLAGINTQYFGPGTRLTVL.

This sequence joins TRBV6-5 and TRBJ2-6; D gene unclear. V was shortened by 7 bases and J by 4 bases, with 11 bases between the two germline ends. Germline CDR1 MNHEY, CDR2 SVGAGI. The CDR3 has 14 residues. CDR3 bases: TGTGCCAGCATCAAAGAGGTGGGGGCCAACGTCCTGACTTTC. It encodes CASIKEVGANVLTF.

This chain connects TRBV7-6 to TRBJ2-7; D is ambiguous. Looked up from germline, CDR1 is SGHVS and CDR2 is FNYEAQ. V lost 4 bases and J 3 bases, leaving 10 bases between the germline ends. This CDR3 contains 13 residues. The CDR3 nucleotides read TGTGCCAGCAGCTATGCACAGAGCTACGAGCAGTACTTC. Its translation is CASSYAQSYEQYF.

The V and J genes are TRBV2 and TRBJ1-1; D gene uncertain. Germline CDR1 SNHLY, CDR2 FYNNEI. The CDR3 covers 14 residues. V lost 8 bases to trimming and J lost 12 bases, with 25 bases between them. The CDR3 nucleotides are TGTGCCAGCCTCCGGATCGGGGTTTCTCAGGAAACTTTCTTT. Translation gives CASLRIGVSQETFF.

The chain carries TRBV7-8 and TRBJ1-4, with D possibly TRBD1 on 6 matching bases. Trimming left V 1 base short and J 3 bases short, with 24 bases between. The germline V gene encodes CDR1 SGHVS and CDR2 FQNEAQ. The CDR3 consists of 20 residues. This CDR3 is CASSLERSTGNPWANEKLFF. In nucleotides, the CDR3 is TGTGCCAGCAGCTTAGAAAGGTCAACAGGGAATCCTTGGGCTAATGAAAAACTGTTTTTT.

For the CDR3, the DNA is TGTGCCAGTACCCCAACCGTAACATCGCGTTATGGCTACACCTTC. It translates to CASTPTVTSRYGYTF. The V call is TRBV19, the J call TRBJ1-2; D is unresolved. Looked up from germline, CDR1 is LNHDA and CDR2 is SQIVND (reference sequence). The CDR3 has 15 amino acids. Trimming pared 7 bases from V and 5 bases from J, leaving 20 bases between. The variable domain in full, completed from reference TRBV19 and TRBJ1-2, reads DGGITQSPKYLFRKEGQNVTLSCEQNLNHDAMYWYRQDPGQGLRLIYYSQIVNDFQKGDIAEGYSVSREKKESFPLTVTSAQKNPTAFYLCASTPTVTSRYGYTFGSGTRLTVV.

V gene TRBV30 combines with J gene TRBJ1-5; D not resolved. The germline V and J ends were trimmed by 3 bases and 0 bases, with 12 bases remaining between them. The CDR3 covers 15 residues. Germline V gene sequence: CDR1 GTSNPN, CDR2 SVGIG (reference sequence). CDR3 DNA: TGTGCCTGGAGCACGGGCGCCTTTAGCAATCAGCCCCAGCATTTT. This translates into CAWSTGAFSNQPQHF.

This clone appeared a few times. Sequence at one end of the junction differs from germline and may be a read error. The rearrangement links TRBV12-3 or TRBV12-4 to TRBJ2-5, with TRBD2 matching over 9 bases. The CDR3 sequence is 13 residues long. The CDR3 nucleotides are TGTGCCAGCAGTCTAGCGGGGATAGAGACCCAGTACTTC. Its protein is CASSLAGIETQYF.

The V and J genes are TRBV19 and TRBJ1-5; TRBD1 matches 7 bases. After removal of 6 bases from V and 2 bases from J, the junction contained 10 bases not matched to a gene. The length of the CDR3 is 16 residues. Germline V CDR1 and CDR2: LNHDA, SQIVND (reference sequence). The CDR3 is CASRSGAGQRNQPQHF. In DNA, the CDR3 is TGTGCCAGTAGATCAGGTGCGGGACAGCGCAATCAGCCCCAGCATTTT.

The gene calls are TRBV6-4 and TRBJ1-2; D possibly corresponds to TRBD1 (5 bases). The CDR3 has 13 residues. Germline V gene sequence: CDR1 MRHNA, CDR2 SNTAGT. V was cut by 5 bases and J by 5 bases, with 12 bases left in between. CDR3 loop: CASSRAGSYGYTF. CDR3 bases: TGTGCCAGCAGTCGGGCAGGGTCATATGGCTACACCTTC.

This sequence joins TRBV27 and TRBJ2-1; TRBD2 matches at 12 bases. This CDR3 spans 15 amino acids. Per germline, CDR1 MNHEY and CDR2 SMNVEV (reference sequence). V lost 5 bases to trimming and J lost 7 bases; unmatched junction nucleotides: 6. CDR3 in DNA: TGTGCCAGCAGTCTCGGGACTAGCGGGCTAAATGAGCAGTTCTTC. Its protein is CASSLGTSGLNEQFF.

The chain carries TRBV5-4 and TRBJ1-4, with no clear D. Per germline, CDR1 SGHNT and CDR2 YYREEE (reference sequence). V was pared by 0 bases and J by 0 bases, with 3 bases between. The length of the CDR3 is 14 residues. The chain's CDR3 is CASSLDTTNEKLFF. Written as DNA, the CDR3 is TGTGCCAGCAGCTTGGACACAACTAATGAAAAACTGTTTTTT.

The chain combines TRBV2 with TRBJ2-1; D possibly corresponds to TRBD1 (6 bases). This CDR3 comprises 15 residues. Trimming removed 8 bases at V and 1 base at J, with 15 bases between. Germline assignment: CDR1 SNHLY and CDR2 FYNNEI. CDR3 in DNA: TGTGCCAGCTCGTCCGGACAGTTATCCTACAATGAGCAGTTCTTC. It specifies CASSSGQLSYNEQFF.

The chain combines TRBV25-1 with TRBJ1-2; TRBD1 agrees at 8 bases. The V gene's germline CDR1 is MGHDK and CDR2 SYGVNS. The length of the CDR3 is 15 residues. The V and J ends lost 2 bases and 6 bases, in that order; junction bases with no gene match: 8. Here the CDR3 DNA reads TGTGCCAGCAGTGAAGAAAGGACAGGGATCCATGGCTACACCTTC. Its translation is CASSEERTGIHGYTF.

The rearrangement uses TRBV9 and TRBJ1-2, with D tentatively TRBD1 (6 bases). V shed 3 bases and J shed 8 bases, with 17 bases lying between them. The CDR3 runs 14 residues. The germline V gene encodes CDR1 SGDLS and CDR2 YYNGEE. The CDR3 region is CASSATRTGLGYTF. DNA for the CDR3: TGTGCCAGCAGCGCGACCCGAACAGGGTTAGGCTACACCTTC.

In regard to this clone: The sample holds other DNA sequences that translate to the same CDR3. V and J are TRBV3-1 (or the pseudogene TRBV3-2) and TRBJ1-5; TRBD1 is a possible D gene (5 bases). Germline V gene lookup returns CDR1 LGHDT and CDR2 YNNKEL (reference sequence). The ends were cut back, 3 bases at V and 5 bases at J, with 14 bases in the middle. This CDR3 contains 15 residues. The CDR3 loop is CASSQGAGDYQPQHF. CDR3 DNA sequence: TGTGCCAGCAGCCAGGGAGCGGGGGACTATCAGCCCCAGCATTTT.

The chain recombines TRBV6-1 with TRBJ2-5; possible D gene TRBD2, 5 bases. The CDR3 is made up of 13 amino acids. V shed 3 bases and J shed 2 bases, with 7 bases lying between them. CDR1 is MNHNS, CDR2 SASEGT, per germline. CDR3 region: CASSDWRQETQYF. The CDR3 DNA is TGTGCCAGCAGTGATTGGAGGCAAGAGACCCAGTACTTC.

This clone was observed a handful of times. The chain links TRBV28 to TRBJ2-7, with a possible D match to TRBD2 (7 bases). This CDR3 spans 16 amino acids. The germline V and J ends were trimmed by 6 bases and 5 bases, with 23 bases remaining between them. Germline-derived CDR1 and CDR2 are MDHEN and SYDVKM. As DNA, the CDR3 is TGTGCCAGCAGCCCGTTCACGGGGGGCGCGGAGGACGAGCAGTACTTC. Its translation: CASSPFTGGAEDEQYF. Variable domain in full (rest from reference TRBV28 and TRBJ2-7): DVKVTQSSRYLVKRTGEKVFLECVQDMDHENMFWYRQDPGLGLRLIYFSYDVKMKEKGDIPEGYSVSREKKERFSLILESASTNQTSMYLCASSPFTGGAEDEQYFGPGTRLTVT.

The chain is built from TRBV6-1 and TRBJ1-6, with D possibly matching TRBD1 (5 bases). V was pared by 2 bases and J by 8 bases, with 13 bases between. The CDR3 contains 15 residues. The germline V gene has CDR1 MNHNS and CDR2 SASEGT. CDR3 coding DNA: TGTGCCAGCAGTGAAACAGGCCAGCACGATTCACCCCTCCACTTT. Translation gives CASSETGQHDSPLHF.

The J gene is TRBJ1-4, the V gene TRBV27, with D unresolved. V lost 9 bases and J lost 11, with 13 bases in between. CDR3 length: 11 amino acids. Germline V gene sequence: CDR1 MNHEY, CDR2 SMNVEV (reference sequence). The CDR3 loop is CASPTFEKLFF. The CDR3 DNA is TGTGCCAGTCCCACGTTCGAGAAACTGTTTTTT.

This rearrangement joins TRBV28 to TRBJ1-5; D is perhaps TRBD1 (6 bases). The CDR3 loop spans 17 amino acids. Per the germline V gene, CDR1 is MDHEN and CDR2 is SYDVKM. V was cut by 0 bases and J by 0 bases, with 12 bases left in between. For the CDR3, the DNA is TGTGCCAGCAGTTTATGGTCAGGGGCCCTTAGCAATCAGCCCCAGCATTTT. Protein product: CASSLWSGALSNQPQHF.

This rearrangement joins TRBV28 to TRBJ2-5, with unresolved D. The CDR3 sequence is 13 residues long. Trimming pared 0 bases from V and 4 bases from J, leaving 6 bases between. CDR1 is MDHEN, CDR2 SYDVKM, per germline. This CDR3 reads CASSLWGRETQYF. In nucleotides, the CDR3 is TGTGCCAGCAGTTTATGGGGAAGAGAGACCCAGTACTTC.

The chain uses TRBV7-9 and TRBJ2-7; no reliable D call. V was cut by 4 bases and J by 2 bases, with 12 bases left in between. Germline V gives CDR1 SEHNR, CDR2 FQNEAQ (reference sequence). This CDR3 region has 14 residues. DNA of the CDR3: TGTGCCAGCAGCTACCCTTGGCCGCCCTACGAGCAGTACTTC. Protein: CASSYPWPPYEQYF.

This clone was seen more than once but under ten times. This chain uses TRBV5-5 with TRBJ1-1; maybe TRBD1 (5 bases). The CDR3 extends over 15 amino acids. Trimming took off 4 bases at V and 6 bases at J, with 19 bases between the two ends. Germline lookup yields CDR1 SGHKS and CDR2 YYEKEE (reference sequence). The CDR3 protein is CASSVDLLGVPEAFF. DNA for the CDR3: TGTGCCAGCAGCGTGGATTTGCTAGGGGTTCCTGAAGCTTTCTTT.

The chain has TRBV7-3 and TRBJ1-2; TRBD1 aligns across 7 bases. The CDR3 loop spans 15 amino acids. Germline trimming cut 1 base from V and 5 bases from J; bases unmatched to any gene: 7. Germline loops: CDR1 SGHTA, CDR2 FQGTGA. CDR3 coding DNA: TGTGCCAGCAGCTTAAAACCGGGACAGAGATATGGCTACACCTTC. It codes for CASSLKPGQRYGYTF.

The chain recombines TRBV28 with TRBJ2-5; the D is unclear. The CDR3 has 12 amino acids. Looked up from germline, CDR1 is MDHEN and CDR2 is SYDVKM. V was pared by 2 bases and J by 3 bases, with 4 bases between. CDR3 coding DNA: TGTGCCAGCAGTTTAAGGGAAGAGACCCAGTACTTC. Amino acid sequence: CASSLREETQYF.

The chain uses TRBV7-6 and TRBJ2-7; 8 nucleotides match TRBD2. From germline, CDR1 is SGHVS and CDR2 FNYEAQ. CDR3 size: 16 residues. V gave up 4 bases and J gave up 4 bases; unmatched junction bases: 12. The CDR3 loop is CASSSYLAGNGYEQYF. CDR3 in DNA: TGTGCCAGCAGCTCTTACTTAGCGGGAAACGGTTACGAGCAGTACTTC. Variable domain in full (rest from reference TRBV7-6 and TRBJ2-7): GAGVSQSPRYKVTKRGQDVALRCDPISGHVSLYWYRQALGQGPEFLTYFNYEAQQDKSGLPNDRFSAERPEGSISTLTIQRTEQRDSAMYRCASSSYLAGNGYEQYFGPGTRLTVT.

The V and J genes are TRBV12-5 and TRBJ1-4, with 7 positions matching TRBD1. J was trimmed by 4 bases and V by 6 bases; bases with no gene match: 11. The CDR3 runs 16 residues. The V gene's germline CDR1 is LGHNT and CDR2 FRNRAP. CDR3 sequence (DNA): TGTGCTAGTGGATTCCTTCACAGGGGAGATAATGAAAAACTGTTTTTT. Its translation is CASGFLHRGDNEKLFF.

CDR3 sequence reads: CATSDRGQTGELFF. The CDR3 region has the DNA TGTGCCACCAGTGACAGGGGGCAAACCGGGGAGCTGTTTTTT. V usage is TRBV24-1 and J usage is TRBJ2-2; 8 nucleotides align to TRBD1. The CDR3 runs to 14 residues. The germline gives CDR1 KGHDR, CDR2 SFDVKD. V was clipped by 4 bases and J by 5 bases; unmatched bases: 2.